The 30 T cell receptor beta chains presented below share a single source sample, sequenced in a study of T cell repertoires in cytomegalovirus infection. TCRdb re-analysed the reads in MiXCR, keeping a single row per CDR3 protein. The table records approximately 170,000 distinct CDR3 sequences, approximately 17% of them present only once. The sequenced material came from CD8+ T cells from PBMCs. Source of these receptors: a human donor in good health (CMV status not recorded). Some clones in this sample may be carry-over from other donors' samples.

This clonotype was recorded at least ten times. The rearrangement joins TRBV7-2 to TRBJ2-5; a weak D match, TRBD1 (5 bases). The germline V gene has CDR1 SGHTA and CDR2 FQGNSA. The V end lost 3 bases, the J end lost 2 bases, and 10 bases lay between the germline ends. CDR3 size: 14 residues. CDR3: CASSFRGKQETQYF. CDR3 DNA: TGTGCCAGCAGCTTTAGGGGTAAACAAGAGACCCAGTACTTC. Supplemented by reference TRBV7-2 and TRBJ2-5, the full variable domain reads GAGVSQSPSNKVTEKGKDVELRCDPISGHTALYWYRQSLGQGLEFLIYFQGNSAPDKSGLPSDRFSAERTGGSVSTLTIQRTQQEDSAVYLCASSFRGKQETQYFGPGTRLLVL.

As to this clonotype: Possible read error: a much larger clone is one base away. The gene calls are TRBV7-2 and TRBJ2-5; 12 bases are shared with TRBD2. Germline-derived CDR1 and CDR2 are SGHTA and FQGNSA. Losses at the gene ends were 4 bases for V and 9 bases for J; bases not matched to a gene: 6. This CDR3 contains 14 residues. DNA for the CDR3: TGTGCCAGCAGCTCAGGACTAGCGGGACTACCCCAGTACTTC. Protein product: CASSSGLAGLPQYF.

This clonotype has a handful of counts. V and J are TRBV4-3 and TRBJ1-1; D may be TRBD1 (6 bases). From germline, CDR1 is LGHNA and CDR2 YSLEER. The CDR3 length is 16 residues. Trimming took 4 bases from V and 5 from J, leaving 20 bases between them. CDR3 nucleotide sequence: TGCGCCAGCAGCCTTAGGACAGTACCTAGTGCGACTGAAGCTTTCTTT. This encodes CASSLRTVPSATEAFF.

The V call is TRBV12-3 or TRBV12-4, the J call TRBJ2-4, with TRBD2 identical over 9 bases. The CDR3 sequence is 16 residues long. J was trimmed by 7 bases and V by 4 bases; bases with no gene match: 11. This CDR3 is CASSWSSGRLGNIQYF. The CDR3 coding sequence is TGTGCCAGCAGTTGGAGTAGCGGGAGATTGGGGAACATTCAGTACTTC.

The sample holds a few counts of this clonotype. The chain recombines TRBV7-3 with TRBJ2-1, with D hard to call. The germline CDR1 and CDR2 sequences are SGHTA and FQGTGA. The CDR3 runs 13 residues. Trimming cost V 5 bases and J 7 bases, with 12 bases left between them. In DNA form, the CDR3 reads TGTGCCAGCAGCCCCCGGCAGTCTAATGAGCAGTTCTTC. Its translation: CASSPRQSNEQFF.

This clonotype has just a few counts. This chain links TRBV6-2 or TRBV6-3 with TRBJ1-1; the D is unclear. The CDR3 spans 12 residues. With 8 bases removed from V and 1 base from J, the gap between germline ends came to 8 bases. Germline CDR1 is MNHEY and CDR2 is SVGEGT. CDR3 sequence (DNA): TGTGCCAGCTGTACCGGGAACACTGAAGCTTTCTTT. Amino acids: CASCTGNTEAFF.

This clonotype was found a few times. The chain recombines TRBV7-2 with TRBJ1-1; 7 bases align to TRBD1. Per the germline V gene, CDR1 is SGHTA and CDR2 is FQGNSA. J was trimmed by 4 bases and V by 3 bases; bases with no gene match: 14. This CDR3 comprises 17 residues. CDR3 bases: TGTGCCAGCAGCTTTGAGTGGGACAGTCCTACCTTCACTGAAGCTTTCTTT. It translates to CASSFEWDSPTFTEAFF.

In its sample, this clonotype was seen a few times. V gene TRBV28 combines with J gene TRBJ2-7; D might be TRBD2 (6 bases). This CDR3 has 14 amino acids. Between the trimmed V and J ends, which lost 5 bases and 6 bases, there was a span of 17 bases. The germline V gene has CDR1 MDHEN and CDR2 SYDVKM. The CDR3 DNA reads as TGTGCCAGCAGTGGCGGGACGAACCCACTCGAGCAGTACTTC. This gives the protein CASSGGTNPLEQYF.

This clonotype was recorded at least ten times. The V call is TRBV6-2 or TRBV6-3, the J call TRBJ2-7; no clear D gene. The CDR3 covers 14 residues. Germline V gene data show CDR1 as MNHEY and CDR2 as SVGEGT. V was clipped by 2 bases and J by 1 base, with 9 bases between them. This CDR3 is CASSYGRSSYEQYF. The CDR3 region has the DNA TGTGCCAGCAGTTACGGGCGGAGTTCCTACGAGCAGTACTTC.

The V and J genes are TRBV4-1 and TRBJ2-6, with a tentative D call TRBD2 (6 bases). Germline V lookup: CDR1 MGHRA, CDR2 YSYEKL. V was cut by 5 bases and J by 8 bases, with 19 bases left in between. The CDR3 contains 16 residues. In DNA, the CDR3 is TGCGCCAGCAGCGAGTACCCTAGCGAGTGGTCCAACGTCCTGACTTTC. It codes for CASSEYPSEWSNVLTF.

This clonotype has more than one count but fewer than ten. This chain joins TRBV2 and TRBJ1-1, with 7 bases aligning to TRBD1. V lost 3 bases and J lost 5; bases outside the gene matches: 9. Per the germline V gene, CDR1 is SNHLY and CDR2 is FYNNEI. This CDR3 comprises 15 residues. In DNA, the CDR3 is TGTGCCAGCAGTGAGAGTATGACAGGGAGAACTGAAGCTTTCTTT. Its protein is CASSESMTGRTEAFF.

The chain carries TRBV6-5 and TRBJ1-5, with D possibly being TRBD1 (5 bases). Germline V gene data show CDR1 as MNHEY and CDR2 as SVGAGI. V was pared by 6 bases and J by 1 base, with 13 bases between. The CDR3 contains 15 residues. CDR3: CASSLDQGSNQPQHF. In DNA form, the CDR3 reads TGTGCCAGCAGCCTTGACCAGGGAAGCAATCAGCCCCAGCATTTT.

This clonotype has only a few counts. V gene TRBV5-1 combines with J gene TRBJ2-4; no reliable D call. This CDR3 comprises 13 residues. CDR1 and CDR2 from the germline V gene are SGHRS and YFSETQ. V was pared by 0 bases and J by 6 bases, with 7 bases between. The CDR3 DNA is TGCGCCAGCAGCTTGGGACCCTCAAACATTCAGTACTTC. Translating gives CASSLGPSNIQYF.

This chain uses TRBV20-1 with TRBJ2-7; D is ambiguous. Per the germline V gene, CDR1 is DFQATT and CDR2 is SNEGSKA (reference sequence). V lost 1 base, J lost 0 bases, and 10 bases lay in between. This CDR3 region has 14 residues. The CDR3 reads CSARAFRTSYEQYF. Written as DNA, the CDR3 is TGCAGTGCTAGAGCCTTCCGAACCTCCTACGAGCAGTACTTC.

The chain combines TRBV6-2 or TRBV6-3 with TRBJ2-2, with 7 bases identical to TRBD2. CDR1 MNHEY and CDR2 SVGEGT come from the germline V gene. The V gene end was trimmed by 6 bases and the J gene end by 1 base; junction bases not matched to a gene: 5. There are 15 residues in the CDR3. The CDR3 is CASRRLARNTGELFF. CDR3 bases: TGTGCCAGCAGAAGACTAGCAAGGAACACCGGGGAGCTGTTTTTT.

There are a few counts of this clonotype. The J gene is TRBJ2-1, the V gene TRBV2; perhaps TRBD1 as D (6 bases). The CDR3 extends over 16 amino acids. V lost 3 bases and J 0 bases, leaving 12 bases between the germline ends. Germline CDR1 SNHLY, CDR2 FYNNEI. The CDR3 loop is CASSDPGASSYNEQFF. The CDR3 region has the DNA TGTGCCAGCAGTGATCCAGGGGCGAGCTCCTACAATGAGCAGTTCTTC.

A few counts support this clonotype. J is TRBJ2-5 and V is TRBV7-9; maybe TRBD2 (6 bases). The CDR3 has 14 residues. Germline V gives CDR1 SEHNR, CDR2 FQNEAQ (reference sequence). V lost 6 bases, J lost 6 bases, and 17 bases lay in between. CDR3 sequence: CASSVGGKGKTQYF. CDR3 bases: TGTGCCAGCAGTGTCGGAGGGAAGGGGAAGACCCAGTACTTC. The full variable domain, with the rest looked up from reference TRBV7-9 and TRBJ2-5, is DTGVSQNPRHKITKRGQNVTFRCDPISEHNRLYWYRQTLGQGPEFLTYFQNEAQLEKSRLLSDRFSAERPKGSFSTLEIQRTEQGDSAMYLCASSVGGKGKTQYFGPGTRLLVL.

The rearrangement joins TRBV7-9 to TRBJ2-1, with D tentatively TRBD1 (5 bases). V shed 2 bases and J shed 5 bases, with 13 bases lying between them. This CDR3 region has 15 residues. CDR1 SEHNR and CDR2 FQNEAQ come from the germline V gene (reference sequence). CDR3 sequence (DNA): TGTGCCAGCAGCTTAAGGACGGACAAAAACAATGAGCAGTTCTTC. As protein: CASSLRTDKNNEQFF.

This clonotype was recorded many times. The genes are TRBV7-2 and TRBJ2-7, with D tentatively TRBD1 or TRBD2 (5 bases each). Trimming took off 1 base at V and 2 bases at J, with 15 bases between the two ends. Per germline, CDR1 SGHTA and CDR2 FQGNSA. The CDR3 has 16 residues. The CDR3 sequence is CASSLGGTAAPYEQYF. The CDR3, as DNA: TGTGCCAGCAGCTTAGGTGGGACGGCTGCTCCCTACGAGCAGTACTTC.

CDR3 sequence (DNA): TGTGCCAGCAGCGACCTCCGGGACCCCGGGGGCTACACCTTC. Amino acids: CASSDLRDPGGYTF. This chain links TRBV5-5 with TRBJ1-2; D is perhaps TRBD1 (5 bases). The CDR3 is 14 amino acids. Germline V lookup: CDR1 SGHKS, CDR2 YYEKEE (reference sequence). V was pared by 4 bases and J by 8 bases, with 18 bases between.

In its sample, this clonotype was seen many times. This chain links TRBV20-1 with TRBJ2-7; tentatively, D is TRBD1 (5 bases). This CDR3 comprises 13 residues. In germline, CDR1 is DFQATT, CDR2 SNEGSKA (reference sequence). V shed 1 base and J shed 2 bases, with 9 bases lying between them. CDR3 amino acids: CSARGGVPYEQYF. The CDR3 DNA follows: TGCAGTGCTAGAGGGGGCGTACCCTACGAGCAGTACTTC.

This clonotype has just a few counts. The chain is built from TRBV6-5 and TRBJ2-2, with 7 bases identical to TRBD2. CDR3 length equals 13 residues. Losses at the gene ends were 7 bases for V and 4 bases for J; bases not matched to a gene: 3. From germline, CDR1 is MNHEY and CDR2 SVGAGI. CDR3 DNA sequence: TGTGCCAGCAATGGGGGGGGCACCGGGGAGCTGTTTTTT. Amino acids: CASNGGGTGELFF.

This clonotype was seen a single time. A clone one base away is much larger, so this may be a read error. The V call is TRBV7-2, the J call TRBJ2-7; 8 positions agree with TRBD2. The germline gives CDR1 SGHTA, CDR2 FQGNSA. The ends lost 5 bases at V and 2 bases at J; junction bases unmatched: 2. This CDR3 is 13 amino acids long. CDR3: CASSRGLAYEQYF. CDR3 DNA: TGTGCCAGCAGCCGGGGACTAGCCTACGAGCAGTACTTC.

In its sample, this clonotype is medium-sized. CDR3: CASSLARAFGYGYTF. The CDR3 DNA follows: TGTGCCAGCAGCTTAGCACGGGCTTTCGGCTATGGCTACACCTTC. The J gene is TRBJ1-2, the V gene TRBV7-2; D remains ambiguous. Germline V lookup: CDR1 SGHTA, CDR2 FQGNSA. This CDR3 comprises 15 residues. Trimming pared 0 bases from V and 4 bases from J, leaving 12 bases between.

V gene TRBV7-2 combines with J gene TRBJ2-1, with 9 bases aligning to TRBD2. CDR1 is SGHTA, CDR2 FQGNSA, per germline. The V segment lost 2 bases and the J segment 7 bases; nucleotides outside the gene matches: 9. CDR3 size: 16 residues. CDR3 sequence: CASSLRAGGSSNEQFF. CDR3 in DNA: TGTGCCAGCAGCTTAAGAGCGGGAGGATCGAGTAATGAGCAGTTCTTC.

This clonotype has more than one count but fewer than ten. This chain uses TRBV6-2 or TRBV6-3 with TRBJ2-1; no definite D call. Germline values: CDR1 MNHEY, CDR2 SVGEGT. V lost 6 bases and J lost 7, with 10 bases in between. The CDR3 length is 12 residues. The CDR3 region has the DNA TGTGCCAGCAGCCTTTTAGTGAATGAGCAGTTCTTC. The encoded protein is CASSLLVNEQFF.

This chain joins TRBV28 and TRBJ2-5, with 10 bases matching TRBD2. V shed 4 bases and J 3 bases; nucleotides not matched to a gene: 14. Germline CDR1 is MDHEN and CDR2 is SYDVKM. The CDR3 is made up of 18 amino acids. CDR3 protein: CASSSAPVGSGREETQYF. CDR3 nucleotide sequence: TGTGCCAGCAGTTCGGCCCCCGTTGGCAGCGGGAGGGAAGAGACCCAGTACTTC.

This clonotype occurred once. This sequence joins TRBV27 and TRBJ2-7; D is unclear. Trimming pared 0 bases from V and 0 bases from J, leaving 12 bases between. The CDR3 loop spans 16 amino acids. Germline loops: CDR1 MNHEY, CDR2 SMNVEV (reference sequence). The CDR3 loop is CASSLSRRGSSYEQYF. The CDR3 DNA reads TGTGCCAGCAGTTTATCGAGGCGAGGAAGCTCCTACGAGCAGTACTTC.

The chain is built from TRBV14 and TRBJ2-4; a possible D gene is TRBD2 (6 bases). Germline V gene sequence: CDR1 SGHDN, CDR2 FVKESK. V gave up 5 bases and J gave up 4 bases, with 18 bases separating them. CDR3 size: 16 residues. The DNA of the CDR3 is TGTGCCAGCAGCAAAAGAGGTCTGACTAGTAAAAACATTCAGTACTTC. Translating gives CASSKRGLTSKNIQYF. Full variable domain (rest looked up from reference TRBV14 and TRBJ2-4): EAGVTQFPSHSVIEKGQTVTLRCDPISGHDNLYWYRRVMGKEIKFLLHFVKESKQDESGMPNNRFLAERTGGTYSTLKVQPAELEDSGVYFCASSKRGLTSKNIQYFGAGTRLSVL.

The chain has TRBV28 and TRBJ1-5, with 7 bases fitting TRBD1. The CDR3 sequence is 16 residues long. V shed 6 bases, J shed 4 bases, and the junction held 12 bases outside the gene matches. CDR1 MDHEN and CDR2 SYDVKM come from the germline V gene. CDR3 residues: CASRIGPGQQNQPQHF. CDR3 nucleotide sequence: TGTGCCAGCAGGATTGGACCGGGACAGCAGAATCAGCCCCAGCATTTT. The full variable domain, rest sourced from reference TRBV28 and TRBJ1-5, is DVKVTQSSRYLVKRTGEKVFLECVQDMDHENMFWYRQDPGLGLRLIYFSYDVKMKEKGDIPEGYSVSREKKERFSLILESASTNQTSMYLCASRIGPGQQNQPQHFGDGTRLSIL.